This passage covers 15 T cell receptor beta chains from one sample sequenced in a study of blood T cell repertoires in COVID-19. Using immunoSEQ multiplex PCR, the repertoire was profiled, and TCRdb retains in-frame clones only, with some absent. The sample lists almost 85,000 clones; 75% to 90% were seen once. The source material was PBMCs or T cells enriched from blood (not recorded which). These TCRs come from a woman in her forties or fifties with acute COVID-19.

The J gene is TRBJ2-3, the V gene TRBV5-1, with a weak D call TRBD2 (6 bases). The CDR3 runs to 13 residues. V shed 7 bases and J shed 4 bases, with 13 bases lying between them. Germline V CDR1 and CDR2: SGHRS, YFSETQ. CDR3 sequence: CASGTSSADTQYF. CDR3 in DNA: TGCGCCAGCGGGACTTCTTCCGCAGATACGCAGTATTTT. Supplemented by reference TRBV5-1 and TRBJ2-3, the full variable domain reads KAGVTQTPRYLIKTRGQQVTLSCSPISGHRSVSWYQQTPGQGLQFLFEYFSETQRNKGNFPGRFSGRQFSNSRSEMNVSTLELGDSALYLCASGTSSADTQYFGPGTRLTVL.

J is TRBJ2-7 and V is TRBV5-1, with 8 bases lining up with TRBD2. The CDR3 is 16 amino acids. Unmatched junction bases numbered 12, after V lost 0 bases and J lost 7 bases. Per germline, CDR1 SGHRS and CDR2 YFSETQ. The CDR3 DNA reads as TGCGCCAGCAGCTTGGTAGGAGCTAGCGGGCTGTATGAGCAGTACTTC. As protein: CASSLVGASGLYEQYF.

This clone was counted between two and nine times. The chain carries TRBV5-5 and TRBJ2-3; the D gene is possibly TRBD2 (5 bases). Trimming left V 1 base short and J 0 bases short, with 15 bases between. The germline CDR1 and CDR2 sequences are SGHKS and YYEKEE (reference sequence). There are 17 residues in the CDR3. CDR3 sequence: CASSLNGETTSTDTQYF. CDR3 DNA: TGTGCCAGCAGCTTGAATGGTGAGACTACTAGCACAGATACGCAGTATTTT.

The chain is built from TRBV25-1 and TRBJ1-6; no reliable D call. V shed 2 bases and J shed 7 bases, with 12 bases lying between them. The CDR3 covers 15 residues. Germline assignment: CDR1 MGHDK and CDR2 SYGVNS. This CDR3 reads CASSEDQGLNSPLHF. The CDR3 coding sequence is TGTGCCAGCAGTGAAGATCAAGGACTCAATTCACCCCTCCACTTT.

This sequence joins TRBV11-3 and TRBJ2-7; unclear D gene. This CDR3 has 12 residues. The germline V gene has CDR1 SGHNT and CDR2 YENEEA. The V end was cut by 5 bases, the J end by 6 bases, with 11 bases between. The CDR3 protein is CASSRHLGEQYF. In nucleotides, the CDR3 is TGTGCCAGCAGCCGTCACCTAGGCGAGCAGTACTTC. Full variable domain (outside the CDR3, taken from reference TRBV11-3 and TRBJ2-7): EAGVVQSPRYKIIEKKQPVAFWCNPISGHNTLYWYLQNLGQGPELLIRYENEEAVDDSQLPKDRFSAERLKGVDSTLKIQPAELGDSAVYLCASSRHLGEQYFGPGTRLTVT.

CDR3 in amino acids: CASSTGTAENTEAFF. The CDR3 bases are TGTGCCAGCAGTACGGGGACAGCGGAGAACACTGAAGCTTTCTTT. V usage is TRBV27 and J usage is TRBJ1-1; 7 nucleotides agree with TRBD1. CDR3 length equals 15 residues. The germline CDR1 and CDR2 sequences are MNHEY and SMNVEV (reference sequence). Unmatched junction bases numbered 7, after V lost 5 bases and J lost 1 base.

The V and J genes are TRBV9 and TRBJ2-3; the match to TRBD1 covers 7 bases. The ends lost 4 bases at V and 6 bases at J; junction bases unmatched: 11. Germline CDR1 and CDR2: SGDLS and YYNGEE. There are 15 residues in the CDR3. CDR3 amino acids: CASSPPGQKRDTQYF. In DNA, the CDR3 is TGTGCCAGCAGCCCCCCGGGACAGAAACGCGATACGCAGTATTTT.

This clone was seen just once. V gene TRBV11-2 combines with J gene TRBJ1-1; D is uncertain. Per the germline V gene, CDR1 is SGHAT and CDR2 is FQNNGV. This CDR3 is built from 11 residues. Trimming removed 2 bases at V and 12 bases at J, with 10 bases between. The CDR3 DNA follows: TGTGCCAGCAGCTTAAAAGAGGCAACTTTCTTT. Translating it yields CASSLKEATFF.

The rearrangement uses TRBV7-7 and TRBJ2-2, with 8 bases identical to TRBD1. Germline assignment: CDR1 SSHAT and CDR2 FNYEAQ (reference sequence). V dropped 5 bases and J dropped 7; count of bases not matched to a gene: 9. CDR3 size: 15 residues. As DNA, the CDR3 is TGTGCCAGCAGCGCCCTCCGACAGGGGCACGGGGAGCTGTTTTTT. Translated: CASSALRQGHGELFF.

The V gene is TRBV7-9, the J gene TRBJ2-7; D is perhaps TRBD2 (6 bases). The CDR3 is 14 amino acids. V shed 7 bases and J shed 2 bases, with 15 bases lying between them. The germline V gene encodes CDR1 SEHNR and CDR2 FQNEAQ (reference sequence). CDR3 region: CASTPTGRPYEQYF. The CDR3 DNA is TGTGCCAGCACCCCCACCGGGAGACCCTACGAGCAGTACTTC.

This sequence joins TRBV10-2 and TRBJ2-1, with TRBD2 matching over 7 bases. CDR3 length: 13 amino acids. The junction had 15 bases not matched to a gene; V was cut back by 9 bases and J by 13 bases. The germline V gene has CDR1 WSHSY and CDR2 SAAADI. The CDR3 sequence is CASGREMILGQFF. The CDR3, as DNA: TGCGCCAGTGGGAGGGAGATGATTTTAGGTCAGTTCTTC.

The rearrangement links TRBV29-1 to TRBJ2-1, with D perhaps matching TRBD2 (5 bases). Trimming stripped 5 bases from V and 3 bases from J, with 8 bases between. This CDR3 has 12 residues. Germline assignment: CDR1 SQVTM and CDR2 ANQGSEA. DNA for the CDR3: TGCAGCGTTTCGGGGAGCTACAATGAGCAGTTCTTC. Amino acids: CSVSGSYNEQFF.

V is TRBV4-1 and J is TRBJ1-2; D is unresolved. V lost 1 base, J lost 5 bases, and 17 bases lay in between. This CDR3 region has 16 residues. Germline assignment: CDR1 MGHRA and CDR2 YSYEKL. CDR3 in DNA: TGCGCCAGCAGCCAAGCTTCAGGAGGGCTAGGGTATGGCTACACCTTC. Its protein product is CASSQASGGLGYGYTF.

As to this clone: In the same sample, other DNA sequences code for this CDR3. The chain is built from TRBV11-3 and TRBJ2-2; D remains unclear. This CDR3 contains 14 residues. Germline values: CDR1 SGHNT, CDR2 YENEEA. Deletions cut 1 base from V and 4 bases from J, with 7 bases between. The CDR3 protein is CASSLVDSTGELFF. The CDR3, as DNA: TGTGCCAGCAGCTTAGTTGATAGCACCGGGGAGCTGTTTTTT.

The genes are TRBV7-3 and TRBJ2-1; 9 bases line up with TRBD2. Germline V gene lookup returns CDR1 SGHTA and CDR2 FQGTGA. CDR3 size: 14 residues. V lost 4 bases, J lost 5 bases, and 3 bases stayed unmatched. The CDR3 protein is CASSSGLAHNEQFF. The DNA of the CDR3 is TGTGCCAGCAGCTCGGGACTAGCTCACAATGAGCAGTTCTTC.